This entry describes one T cell receptor beta chain. Other DNA sequences from this sample encode an identical CDR3 as well. PCR primers comprised 60 Vbeta and 13 Jbeta primers. Libraries were prepared by immunoSEQ multiplex PCR; TCRdb keeps only in-frame clonotypes and omits some of them. Of some 170,000 clones listed, roughly 70% are singletons. The CDR3 has 15 residues. The germline CDR1 and CDR2 sequences are MGHRA and YSYEKL. Trimming cost V 2 bases and J 5 bases; bases outside gene matches: 8. This entry is derived from a study of cytomegalovirus exposure and HLA in healthy donors. The clonotype originates from a woman aged 30 to 39 in good health and CMV-seronegative. The sample taken for sequencing was PBMCs. The rearrangement joins TRBV4-1 to TRBJ2-7; TRBD2 matches 8 bases. The CDR3 sequence is CASSQHGGADNEQYF. CDR3 DNA: TGCGCCAGCAGCCAACACGGGGGGGCTGACAACGAGCAGTACTTC.